This TCR beta chain was obtained from a study of blood T cell repertoires in COVID-19. Trimming pared 3 bases from V and 5 bases from J, leaving 16 bases between. Germline V CDR1 and CDR2: KGHSH, LQKENI. CDR3 size: 15 residues. Measured with immunoSEQ multiplex PCR; TCRdb has only the in-frame clones, and not every one. The sample has 30,000 to 35,000 clones; around 80% are singletons. This sequence joins TRBV18 and TRBJ1-2; D gene ambiguous. The sequencing input was peripheral blood. The TCR was taken from a man older than 75 with active or convalescent COVID-19. CDR3: CASSPGREPTYGYTF. CDR3 nucleotides: TGTGCCAGCTCACCCGGCCGGGAACCTACTTATGGCTACACCTTC.